This TCR beta chain derives from a study of cytomegalovirus exposure and HLA in healthy donors. TCRdb's table, derived via immunoSEQ multiplex PCR, lists solely in-frame clones and lacks some. Among 65,000 or so clones listed, about 91% were seen once. The study, taken as a whole, reports: Three CMV-associated chains proved CMV antigen-specific in vitro. With high specificity and sensitivity, the classifier reportedly diagnosed cytomegalovirus status. The tendency of first-cohort TCR clusters to co-occur in the roughly 120 validation repertoires was the finding of a later analysis.

As to this clone: The antigen is unknown.

The source is a woman under 30 in good health and CMV-seronegative. Sequencing input: PBMCs.

The CDR3 DNA follows: TGTGCCAGCAGCTTAAAGGCCGCAGGGGGGACCGGGGAGCTGTTTTTT. Its protein product is CASSLKAAGGTGELFF. This sequence joins TRBV11-2 and TRBJ2-2; possibly TRBD1 for D (7 bases). Germline V CDR1 and CDR2: SGHAT, FQNNGV. Trimming shortened V by 2 bases and J by 5 bases, and 15 bases separated the two germline ends. The CDR3 runs to 16 residues.